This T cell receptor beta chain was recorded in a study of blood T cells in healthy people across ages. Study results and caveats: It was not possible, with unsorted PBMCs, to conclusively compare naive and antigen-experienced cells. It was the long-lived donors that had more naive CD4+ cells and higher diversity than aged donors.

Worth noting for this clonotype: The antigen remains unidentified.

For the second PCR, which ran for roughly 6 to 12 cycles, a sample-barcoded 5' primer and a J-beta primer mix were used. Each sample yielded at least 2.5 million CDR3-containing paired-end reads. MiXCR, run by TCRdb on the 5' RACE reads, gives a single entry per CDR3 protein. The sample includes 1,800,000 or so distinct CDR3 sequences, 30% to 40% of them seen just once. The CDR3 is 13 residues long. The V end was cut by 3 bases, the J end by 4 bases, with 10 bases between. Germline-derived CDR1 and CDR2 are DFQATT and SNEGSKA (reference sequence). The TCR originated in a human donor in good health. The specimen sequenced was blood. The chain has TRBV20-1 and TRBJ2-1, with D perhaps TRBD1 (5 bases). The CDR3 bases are TGCAGTGCTAGTATCAGGGTGTACAATGAGCAGTTCTTC. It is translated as CSASIRVYNEQFF.